This paragraph reports one TCR beta chain. Produced via immunoSEQ multiplex PCR; TCRdb's table is partial and in-frame only. The table shows 40,000 to 50,000 clones, with roughly 86% occurring only once. The sample's time point: peripheral blood 6 weeks after treatment start. The study enrolled patients with locally advanced or metastatic urothelial carcinoma. The sample belongs to a study of PD-L1 blockade in urothelial cancer. For the study at large: Researchers looked at the blood 3 weeks (second dose) and 6 weeks after treatment began.

The CDR3 spans 14 residues. V was trimmed by 3 bases and J by 2 bases, leaving 11 bases between them. Germline V CDR1 and CDR2: MNHEY, SMNVEV (reference sequence). Specimen: PBMCs, collected around atezolizumab (anti-PD-L1) treatment. This chain uses TRBV27 with TRBJ2-7; D possibly corresponds to TRBD2 (5 bases). This receptor was taken from a man aged 55 to 70 with urothelial cancer. CDR3 in amino acids: CASSLVAGPYEQYF. Here the CDR3 DNA reads TGTGCCAGCAGTTTGGTTGCGGGCCCCTACGAGCAGTACTTC.